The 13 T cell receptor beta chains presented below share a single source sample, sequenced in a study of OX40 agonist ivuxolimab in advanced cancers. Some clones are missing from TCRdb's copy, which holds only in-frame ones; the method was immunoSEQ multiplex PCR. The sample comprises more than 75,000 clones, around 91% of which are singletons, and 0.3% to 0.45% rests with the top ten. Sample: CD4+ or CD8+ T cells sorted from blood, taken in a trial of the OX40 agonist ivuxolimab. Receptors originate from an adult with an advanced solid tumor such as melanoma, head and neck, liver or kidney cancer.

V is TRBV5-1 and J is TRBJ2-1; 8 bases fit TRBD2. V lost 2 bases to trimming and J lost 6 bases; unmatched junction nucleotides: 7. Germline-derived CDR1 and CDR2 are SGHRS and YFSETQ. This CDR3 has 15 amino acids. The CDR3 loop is CASSFGAGEINEQFF. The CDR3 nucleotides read TGCGCCAGCAGCTTCGGAGCGGGAGAGATCAATGAGCAGTTCTTC.

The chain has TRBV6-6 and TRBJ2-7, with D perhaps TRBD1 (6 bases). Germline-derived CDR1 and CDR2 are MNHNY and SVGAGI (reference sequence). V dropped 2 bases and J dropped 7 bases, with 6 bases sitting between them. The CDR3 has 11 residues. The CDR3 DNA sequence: TGTGCCAGCAGTTACGGACAGGAGCAGTACTTC. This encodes CASSYGQEQYF.

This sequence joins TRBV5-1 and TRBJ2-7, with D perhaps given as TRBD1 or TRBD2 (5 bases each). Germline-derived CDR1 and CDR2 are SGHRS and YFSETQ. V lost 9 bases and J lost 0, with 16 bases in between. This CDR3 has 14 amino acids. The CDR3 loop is CATRPGPDSYEQYF. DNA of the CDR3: TGCGCCACCCGTCCGGGACCAGACTCCTACGAGCAGTACTTC. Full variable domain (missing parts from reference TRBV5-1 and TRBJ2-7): KAGVTQTPRYLIKTRGQQVTLSCSPISGHRSVSWYQQTPGQGLQFLFEYFSETQRNKGNFPGRFSGRQFSNSRSEMNVSTLELGDSALYLCATRPGPDSYEQYFGPGTRLTVT.

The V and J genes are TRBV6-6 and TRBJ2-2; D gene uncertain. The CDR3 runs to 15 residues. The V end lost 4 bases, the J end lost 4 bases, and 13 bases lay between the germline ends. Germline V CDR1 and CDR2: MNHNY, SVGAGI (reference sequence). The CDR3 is CASSLVVLSTGELFF. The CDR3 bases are TGTGCCAGCAGTTTAGTTGTTCTGAGCACCGGGGAGCTGTTTTTT.

In DNA, the CDR3 is TGTGCCAGCAGTTACACTAGCGGGAGGCCCGGGGAGCTGTTTTTT. As protein: CASSYTSGRPGELFF. V gene TRBV6-5 combines with J gene TRBJ2-2; 12 positions agree with TRBD2. Germline V gene data show CDR1 as MNHEY and CDR2 as SVGAGI. With 2 bases clipped from V and 6 bases from J, the junction kept 1 base outside the gene matches. This CDR3 comprises 15 residues.

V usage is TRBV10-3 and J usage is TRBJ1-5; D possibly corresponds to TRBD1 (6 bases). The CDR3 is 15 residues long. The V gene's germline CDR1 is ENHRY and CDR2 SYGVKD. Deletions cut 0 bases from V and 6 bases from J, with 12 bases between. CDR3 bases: TGTGCCATCAGTGAGTCCCAGGGGTCGGGTCAGCCCCAGCATTTT. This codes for CAISESQGSGQPQHF.

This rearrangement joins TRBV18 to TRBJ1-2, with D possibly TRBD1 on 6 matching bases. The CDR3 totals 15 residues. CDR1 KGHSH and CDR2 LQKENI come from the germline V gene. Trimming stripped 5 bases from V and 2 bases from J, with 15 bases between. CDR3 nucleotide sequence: TGTGCCAGCTCAGCGGGGGCGCAACTGAACTATGGCTACACCTTC. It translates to CASSAGAQLNYGYTF.

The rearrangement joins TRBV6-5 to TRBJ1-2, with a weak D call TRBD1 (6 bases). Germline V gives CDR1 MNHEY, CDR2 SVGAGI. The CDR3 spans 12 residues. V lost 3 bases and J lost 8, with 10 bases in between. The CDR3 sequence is CASSYGGLGYTF. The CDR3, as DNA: TGTGCCAGCAGTTATGGGGGGCTAGGCTACACCTTC.

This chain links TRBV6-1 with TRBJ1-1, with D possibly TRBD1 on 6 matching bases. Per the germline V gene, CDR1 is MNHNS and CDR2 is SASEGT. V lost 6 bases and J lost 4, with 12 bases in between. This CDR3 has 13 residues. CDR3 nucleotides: TGTGCCAGCAGGACGACAGGCGCCACTGAAGCTTTCTTT. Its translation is CASRTTGATEAFF.

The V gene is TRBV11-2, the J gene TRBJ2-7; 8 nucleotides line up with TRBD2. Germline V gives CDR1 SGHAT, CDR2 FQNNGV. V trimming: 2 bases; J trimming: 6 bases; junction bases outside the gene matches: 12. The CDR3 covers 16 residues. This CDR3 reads CASSLRVGGDTGEQYF. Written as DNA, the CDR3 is TGTGCCAGCAGCTTAAGGGTCGGGGGGGATACTGGCGAGCAGTACTTC.

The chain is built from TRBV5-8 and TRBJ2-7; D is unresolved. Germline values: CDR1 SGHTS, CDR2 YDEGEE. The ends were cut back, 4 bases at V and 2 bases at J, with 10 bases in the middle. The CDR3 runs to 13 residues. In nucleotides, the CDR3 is TGTGCCAGCAGCCCATGGAGTACCTACGAGCAGTACTTC. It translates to CASSPWSTYEQYF.

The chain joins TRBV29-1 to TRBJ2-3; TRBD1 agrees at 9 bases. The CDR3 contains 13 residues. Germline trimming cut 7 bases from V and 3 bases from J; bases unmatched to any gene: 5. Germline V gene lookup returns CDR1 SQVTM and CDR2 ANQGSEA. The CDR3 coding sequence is TGCAGCGCCTCGGGACAGGGAACAGATACGCAGTATTTT. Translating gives CSASGQGTDTQYF.

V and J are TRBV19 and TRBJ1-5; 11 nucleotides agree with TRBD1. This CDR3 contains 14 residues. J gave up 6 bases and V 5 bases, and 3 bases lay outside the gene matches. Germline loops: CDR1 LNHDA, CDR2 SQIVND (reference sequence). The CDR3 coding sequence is TGTGCCAGTAGTTGGACAGGGGGCCGTCAGCCCCAGCATTTT. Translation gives CASSWTGGRQPQHF. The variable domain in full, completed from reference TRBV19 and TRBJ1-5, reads DGGITQSPKYLFRKEGQNVTLSCEQNLNHDAMYWYRQDPGQGLRLIYYSQIVNDFQKGDIAEGYSVSREKKESFPLTVTSAQKNPTAFYLCASSWTGGRQPQHFGDGTRLSIL.